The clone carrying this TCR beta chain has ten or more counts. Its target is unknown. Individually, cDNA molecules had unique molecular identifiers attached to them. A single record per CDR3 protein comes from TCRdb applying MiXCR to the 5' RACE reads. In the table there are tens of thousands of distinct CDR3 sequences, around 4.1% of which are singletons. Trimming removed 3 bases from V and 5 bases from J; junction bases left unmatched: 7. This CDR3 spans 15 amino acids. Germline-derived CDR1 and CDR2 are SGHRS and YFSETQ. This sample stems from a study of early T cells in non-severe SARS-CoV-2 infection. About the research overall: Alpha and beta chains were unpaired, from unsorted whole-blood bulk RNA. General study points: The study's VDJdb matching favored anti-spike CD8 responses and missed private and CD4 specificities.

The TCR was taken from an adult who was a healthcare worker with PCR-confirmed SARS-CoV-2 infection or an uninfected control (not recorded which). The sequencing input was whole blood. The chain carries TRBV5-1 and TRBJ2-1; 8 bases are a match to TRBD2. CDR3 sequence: CASSSWTSRHNEQFF. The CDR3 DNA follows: TGCGCCAGCAGCTCCTGGACTAGCCGGCACAATGAGCAGTTCTTC.